This TCR beta chain was sequenced in a study of blood T cells in healthy people across ages. Primed by a sample-barcoded 5' primer and a J-beta primer mix, a second PCR proceeded for about 6 to 12 cycles. TCRdb fed the 5' RACE reads into MiXCR, producing one record per CDR3 protein. The sample yields about 1 million distinct CDR3 sequences, under 30% seen once. The same sample was also studied in work on T cells of mothers and their children. As that study records: M1S, a second-PCR primer, added sample barcodes and 2-4 random nucleotides.

Sequencing used blood. The sequence was collected from a girl aged 2 to 9 in good health.

The CDR3, as DNA: TGTGCCAGCAGCTTAGAAGGGGTAGGATGGAATGAGCAGTTCTTC. Its protein product is CASSLEGVGWNEQFF. The chain links TRBV13 to TRBJ2-1; D is possibly TRBD1 (5 bases). Trimming took off 1 base at V and 7 bases at J, with 14 bases between the two ends. The CDR3 sequence is 15 residues long. Germline V gene data show CDR1 as PRHDT and CDR2 as FYEKMQ (reference sequence).